This T cell receptor beta chain came from a study of vaccination effects on CD4 cells after COVID-19. The germline CDR1 and CDR2 sequences are KGHSH and LQKENI. Unmatched junction bases numbered 3, after V lost 4 bases and J lost 3 bases. CDR3 length: 14 residues. Sequencing in the ViraFEST assay came after antigen-specific CD4+ T cells had been expanded with viral peptide pools, which were used to stimulate PBMC. Isolating CD4+ T cells followed approximately 9 days of culture. Of note for this clone: The antigen is not known.

Clones were sequenced by immunoSEQ multiplex PCR, and TCRdb holds only the in-frame ones, with some missing. Of roughly 50,000 clones in the sample, over 75% were seen once. Study conclusions and caveats: Marked clonal contraction was seen in infection- and vaccine-induced clones late after vaccination.

The chain recombines TRBV18 with TRBJ1-3, with 7 bases matching TRBD1. The receptor comes from a human donor who received a COVID-19 vaccine. This material consisted of CD4+ T cells from PBMCs cultured with HCoV-229E spike peptides, taken before COVID-19 vaccination. Here the CDR3 reads CASSQGASGNTIYF. The DNA of the CDR3 is TGTGCCAGCTCACAGGGGGCGAGTGGAAACACCATATATTTT.